This T cell receptor (beta chain) derives from a study of T cells in localized non-small cell lung cancer. Data came from immunoSEQ multiplex PCR; TCRdb stores just in-frame clones and leaves some out. This table has 25,000 to 35,000 clones, around 92% appearing once. In the case of this clone: Its matching antigen is unknown.

Broader study findings: Longer overall survival associated with higher blood T cell density; shorter survival with higher adjacent-lung clonality.

Looked up from germline, CDR1 is SGHNT and CDR2 is YENEEA. CDR3 length equals 13 residues. Trimming took 5 bases from V and 8 from J, leaving 14 bases between them. The TCR comes from an older female donor with stage I lung adenocarcinoma. Sequencing used peripheral blood, obtained before any cancer treatment. The rearrangement joins TRBV11-3 to TRBJ2-3; TRBD1 is a possible D gene (5 bases). The CDR3 protein is CASSLGPSGTQYF. CDR3 bases: TGTGCCAGCAGCCTGGGGCCTTCAGGTACGCAGTATTTT.